This entry describes one T cell receptor beta chain. No DNA is shown, since the ends of the CDR3 on it are uncertain; the CDR3 is the one TCRdb lists. Germline CDR1 is MNHEY and CDR2 is SMNVEV (reference sequence). The CDR3 spans 16 amino acids, including both terminal residues. The data are from a study of shared clonotypes between healthy human individuals. Study-level background: The plates for each donor numbered three CD4 naive, three CD4 memory, two CD8 naive and one CD8 memory.

The study ran the assay at deep level. Assay: immunoSEQ multiplex PCR; the TCRdb copy retains only in-frame clones and omits some. The table includes around 690,000 clones, 90% detected once. Each CD8 memory set brought CD45RO+ cells together with CCR7-negative CD45RA+ TemRA cells. The source material was memory CD8+ T cells from PBMCs. Subset noted: CD45RO+ cells pooled with CCR7-negative TemRA cells. The origin of this receptor is a man between 18 and 29 years old in good health. Some clones in this sample may be carry-over from other donors' samples. The chain is built from TRBV27 and TRBJ2-6. The CDR3 here is CASSLVFGAGANVLTF.